The T cell receptor beta chain under discussion was sequenced for a study of chemoradiotherapy in HPV16-positive cancers. Study-level information: Candidate HPV-specific clones and shared TCR motifs came from a couple of HPV16-positive patients. General study results and limits: Candidate HPV-specific clones and E7-related TCR motifs grew in tumor during treatment. Functional assays defining HPV-specific T cells used only a couple of HPV16-positive patients.

The CDR3 runs 14 residues. On this clone itself: Its antigen is not known. One end of the junction does not line up with germline, which may come from a read error.

TCRdb's table, derived via immunoSEQ multiplex PCR, lists solely in-frame clones and lacks some. Here the sample spans about a thousand clones, around 88% being singletons. Samples were taken several times over chemoradiotherapy. This chain uses TRBV5-3 with TRBJ2-3; D unclear. TRBV5-3 carries the ORF label, with uncertain function. This material consisted of tumor tissue, taken from a patient who underwent chemoradiotherapy. This receptor was identified in a human donor with HPV-associated anogenital cancer. In DNA form, the CDR3 reads TGTGCCAGCAGCTTAGGAAGAAGCACAGATACGCAGTATTTT. Its translation is CASSLGRSTDTQYF.